The 17 T cell receptor beta chains below come from one sample, sequenced in a study of regulatory T cells in long-lasting Graves disease. Through Arm-PCR of CDR3 regions and iRepertoire HTBI primers, TCR beta libraries were built. TCRdb analysed the multiplex PCR reads with MiXCR anew, one entry per CDR3 protein. The sample holds roughly 510,000 distinct CDR3 sequences, around 15% seen once. Time point in this sample: newly diagnosed GD, antithyroid drugs for less than 3 months. Extracted PBMC RNA gave rise to the TCR library. These same data were also listed under a study on T cells in Graves' hyperthyroidism and ophthalmopathy.

Sample: peripheral blood mononuclear cells (PBMCs), taken at new diagnosis, from a patient treated with antithyroid drugs. Every receptor here comes from a man aged 18 to 35 with Graves disease.

The chain uses TRBV7-8 and TRBJ2-7; 15 nucleotides line up with TRBD2. Germline V lookup: CDR1 SGHVS, CDR2 FQNEAQ. With 6 bases clipped from V and 7 bases from J, the junction kept 10 bases outside the gene matches. The CDR3 length is 16 residues. This chain's CDR3 is CASSRARGLAGGEQYF. CDR3 DNA: TGTGCCAGCAGTCGCGCTAGGGGACTAGCGGGAGGAGAGCAGTACTTC.

The V and J genes are TRBV20-1 and TRBJ1-5; TRBD1 agrees at 8 bases. Germline CDR1 DFQATT, CDR2 SNEGSKA (reference sequence). This CDR3 contains 14 residues. With V trimmed by 3 bases and J by 7 bases, 8 bases remained unmatched. The CDR3 sequence: CSARDRVGRQPQHF. For the CDR3, the DNA is TGCAGTGCTAGGGACAGGGTGGGAAGGCAGCCCCAGCATTTT.

This clonotype has ten or more counts. The rearrangement joins TRBV10-3 to TRBJ1-1; D unclear. V lost 2 bases and J lost 2, with 6 bases in between. The CDR3 is 13 amino acids. Per the germline V gene, CDR1 is ENHRY and CDR2 is SYGVKD. The CDR3 nucleotides read TGTGCCATCAGTGAGGTAGCTAACACTGAAGCTTTCTTT. Amino acid sequence: CAISEVANTEAFF.

This chain uses TRBV19 with TRBJ1-1, with D unresolved. The V gene lost 5 bases and the J gene lost 1 base, with 8 bases spanning the gap. The CDR3 loop spans 13 amino acids. Germline values: CDR1 LNHDA, CDR2 SQIVND (reference sequence). CDR3 nucleotides: TGTGCCAGTAGTCGACTCTGGAACACTGAAGCTTTCTTT. It codes for CASSRLWNTEAFF.

There are many counts of this clonotype. In DNA form, the CDR3 reads TGTGCCAGCAGTCCCCGAGCCGGGACAGAGGACACCGGGGAGCTGTTTTTT. Protein product: CASSPRAGTEDTGELFF. This rearrangement joins TRBV6-1 to TRBJ2-2, with 7 bases matching TRBD1. CDR3 length: 17 amino acids. In germline, CDR1 is MNHNS, CDR2 SASEGT. J was trimmed by 3 bases and V by 5 bases; bases with no gene match: 12.

V and J are TRBV5-1 and TRBJ2-1, with D perhaps TRBD2 (6 bases). This CDR3 has 16 residues. Trimming removed 0 bases from V and 4 bases from J, with 14 bases in between. From germline, CDR1 is SGHRS and CDR2 YFSETQ. As DNA, the CDR3 is TGCGCCAGCAGCTTGGAAAGTAGCGGCCTATACAATGAGCAGTTCTTC. Translated, it gives CASSLESSGLYNEQFF.

This clonotype was detected a few times. Germline and junction disagree at one end, which may indicate a read error. CDR3 sequence (DNA): TGCAGTGCAAGAGGACTAGCGGCCCAGGGGGGGGAGCTGTTTTTT. Translating gives CSARGLAAQGGELFF. This chain uses TRBV20-1 with TRBJ2-2; TRBD2 matches 10 bases. Per germline, CDR1 DFQATT and CDR2 SNEGSKA (reference sequence). The CDR3 sequence is 15 residues long.

The chain joins TRBV19 to TRBJ2-1; the match to TRBD2 covers 7 bases. V was pared by 3 bases and J by 3 bases, with 5 bases of the junction left unmatched. The CDR3 totals 15 residues. Germline V lookup: CDR1 LNHDA, CDR2 SQIVND (reference sequence). For the CDR3, the DNA is TGTGCCAGTAGTATCGGGGCTAGCGGCTACAATGAGCAGTTCTTC. The encoded protein is CASSIGASGYNEQFF.

This clonotype was seen more than once but under ten times. V is TRBV29-1 and J is TRBJ1-3; D gene uncertain. This CDR3 is built from 15 residues. Trimming cost V 4 bases and J 0 bases, with 13 bases left between them. CDR1 is SQVTM, CDR2 ANQGSEA, per germline. The chain's CDR3 is CSVVFSPTSGNTIYF. Here the CDR3 DNA reads TGCAGCGTTGTGTTCAGCCCGACCTCTGGAAACACCATATATTTT.

Many counts were recorded for this clonotype. The J gene is TRBJ2-7, the V gene TRBV7-8; 8 bases line up with TRBD2. CDR3 length equals 17 residues. V lost 0 bases, J lost 1 base, and 8 bases stayed unmatched. The V gene's germline CDR1 is SGHVS and CDR2 FQNEAQ. The CDR3 is CASSLAPWERESYEQYF. CDR3 in DNA: TGTGCCAGCAGCTTAGCCCCGTGGGAGCGGGAGTCCTACGAGCAGTACTTC.

Concerning this clonotype: Just one base apart from a much larger clone, this may be a read error. The chain joins TRBV27 to TRBJ2-5; D gene uncertain. The V gene's germline CDR1 is MNHEY and CDR2 SMNVEV (reference sequence). The CDR3 loop spans 16 amino acids. The ends were cut back, 8 bases at V and 1 base at J, with 20 bases in the middle. CDR3 protein: CASGRYLVASQETQYF. The CDR3 region has the DNA TGTGCCAGCGGTCGCTATCTAGTCGCAAGCCAAGAGACCCAGTACTTC.

This clonotype was recorded many times. V is TRBV28 and J is TRBJ2-7; no definite D call. Trimming pared 5 bases from V and 2 bases from J, leaving 13 bases between. The CDR3 has 14 amino acids. Germline V gene lookup returns CDR1 MDHEN and CDR2 SYDVKM. CDR3 in amino acids: CASSPQWAAYEQYF. Here the CDR3 DNA reads TGTGCCAGCAGTCCCCAGTGGGCGGCCTACGAGCAGTACTTC.

This clonotype was counted ten times or more. The chain couples TRBV20-1 to TRBJ1-2; D ambiguous. The CDR3 totals 14 residues. Per the germline V gene, CDR1 is DFQATT and CDR2 is SNEGSKA (reference sequence). The germline V and J ends were trimmed by 3 bases and 0 bases, with 11 bases remaining between them. CDR3 amino acids: CSASWQNTNYGYTF. The CDR3 DNA reads as TGCAGTGCTAGTTGGCAGAACACTAACTATGGCTACACCTTC.

This clonotype showed up just a few times. The chain recombines TRBV5-1 with TRBJ1-5; D is unresolved. V was pared by 1 base and J by 7 bases, with 12 bases between. Germline-derived CDR1 and CDR2 are SGHRS and YFSETQ. The CDR3 is 14 residues long. This chain's CDR3 is CASSLLGGGQPQHF. Here the CDR3 DNA reads TGCGCCAGCAGCTTGTTGGGAGGTGGACAGCCCCAGCATTTT.

This clonotype has a handful of counts. V and J are TRBV4-2 and TRBJ1-5; D call uncertain. The CDR3 loop spans 16 amino acids. Germline V gene lookup returns CDR1 LGHNA and CDR2 YNFKEQ. Trimming left V 0 bases short and J 2 bases short, with 11 bases between. The DNA of the CDR3 is TGTGCCAGCAGCCAAGATGGCCCTTCAGGCAATCAGCCCCAGCATTTT. Translated, it gives CASSQDGPSGNQPQHF.

CDR3 in DNA: TGTGCCAGCAGCGTAGGGACAGTCAACACCGGGGAGCTGTTTTTT. Translating it yields CASSVGTVNTGELFF. The rearrangement links TRBV9 to TRBJ2-2; D might be TRBD1 (6 bases). V shed 0 bases and J shed 2 bases, with 8 bases lying between them. CDR3 length: 15 residues. Germline V CDR1 and CDR2: SGDLS, YYNGEE. Filled out from reference TRBV9 and TRBJ2-2, the complete variable domain reads DSGVTQTPKHLITATGQRVTLRCSPRSGDLSVYWYQQSLDQGLQFLIQYYNGEERAKGNILERFSAQQFPDLHSELNLSSLELGDSALYFCASSVGTVNTGELFFGEGSRLTVL.

This chain joins TRBV30 and TRBJ1-3; a weak D match, TRBD1 (6 bases). Trimming removed 1 base from V and 4 bases from J, with 8 bases in between. The CDR3 contains 13 residues. Germline loops: CDR1 GTSNPN, CDR2 SVGIG (reference sequence). The CDR3 bases are TGTGCCTGGAGTGAGGGGGTGGGAAACACCATATATTTT. Encoded protein: CAWSEGVGNTIYF.